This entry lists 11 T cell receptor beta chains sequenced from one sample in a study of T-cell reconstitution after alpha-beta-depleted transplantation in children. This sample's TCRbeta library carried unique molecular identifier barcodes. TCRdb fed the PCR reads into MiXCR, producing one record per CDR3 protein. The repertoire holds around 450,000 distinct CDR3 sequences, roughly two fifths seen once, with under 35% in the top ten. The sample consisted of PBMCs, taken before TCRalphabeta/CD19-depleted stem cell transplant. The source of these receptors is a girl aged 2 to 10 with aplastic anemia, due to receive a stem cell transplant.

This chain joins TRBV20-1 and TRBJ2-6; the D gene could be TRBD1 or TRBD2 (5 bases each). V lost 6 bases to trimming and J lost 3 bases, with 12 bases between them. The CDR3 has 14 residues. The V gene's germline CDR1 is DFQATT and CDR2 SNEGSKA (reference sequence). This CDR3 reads CSAPWGFGANVLTF. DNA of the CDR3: TGCAGTGCCCCGTGGGGGTTTGGGGCCAACGTCCTGACTTTC.

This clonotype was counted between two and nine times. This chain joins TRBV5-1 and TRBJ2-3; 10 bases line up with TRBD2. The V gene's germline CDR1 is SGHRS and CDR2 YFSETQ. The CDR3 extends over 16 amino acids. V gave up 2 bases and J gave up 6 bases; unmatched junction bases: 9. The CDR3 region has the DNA TGCGCCAGCAGCTTAAGAGCGGGAGGGACAGTCGATACGCAGTATTTT. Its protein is CASSLRAGGTVDTQYF.

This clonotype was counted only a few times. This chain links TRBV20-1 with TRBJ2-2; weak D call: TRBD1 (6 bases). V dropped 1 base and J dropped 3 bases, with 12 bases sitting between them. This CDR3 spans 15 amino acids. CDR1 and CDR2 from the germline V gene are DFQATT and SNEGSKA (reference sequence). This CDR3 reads CSARGHRTDTGELFF. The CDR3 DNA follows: TGCAGTGCTAGAGGACACCGGACAGACACCGGGGAGCTGTTTTTT.

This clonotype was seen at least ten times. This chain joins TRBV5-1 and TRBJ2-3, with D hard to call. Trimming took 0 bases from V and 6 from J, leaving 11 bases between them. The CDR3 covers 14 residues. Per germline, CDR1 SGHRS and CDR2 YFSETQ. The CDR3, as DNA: TGCGCCAGCAGCTTGGTTGGCGATCCCGATACGCAGTATTTT. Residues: CASSLVGDPDTQYF.

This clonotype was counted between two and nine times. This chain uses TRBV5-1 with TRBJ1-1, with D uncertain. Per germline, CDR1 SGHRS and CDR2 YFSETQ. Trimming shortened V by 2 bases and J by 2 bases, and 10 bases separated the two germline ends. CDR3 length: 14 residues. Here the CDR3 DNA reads TGCGCCAGCAGCTTTTCTTCGGTCAACACTGAAGCTTTCTTT. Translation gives CASSFSSVNTEAFF. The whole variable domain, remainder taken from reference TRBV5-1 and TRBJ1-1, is KAGVTQTPRYLIKTRGQQVTLSCSPISGHRSVSWYQQTPGQGLQFLFEYFSETQRNKGNFPGRFSGRQFSNSRSEMNVSTLELGDSALYLCASSFSSVNTEAFFGQGTRLTVV.

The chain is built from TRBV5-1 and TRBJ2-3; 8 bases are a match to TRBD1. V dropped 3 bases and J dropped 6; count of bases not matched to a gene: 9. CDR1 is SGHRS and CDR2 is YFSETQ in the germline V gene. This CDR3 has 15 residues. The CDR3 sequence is CASSWGQADGDTQYF. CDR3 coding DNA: TGCGCCAGCAGCTGGGGACAGGCCGATGGGGATACGCAGTATTTT.

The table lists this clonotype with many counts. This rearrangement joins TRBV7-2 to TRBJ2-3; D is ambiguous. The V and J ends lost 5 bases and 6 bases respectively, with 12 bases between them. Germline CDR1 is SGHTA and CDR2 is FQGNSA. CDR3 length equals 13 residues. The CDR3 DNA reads TGTGCCAGCAGCCCCTTTCATGCGGATACGCAGTATTTT. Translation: CASSPFHADTQYF. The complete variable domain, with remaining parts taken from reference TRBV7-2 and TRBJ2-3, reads GAGVSQSPSNKVTEKGKDVELRCDPISGHTALYWYRQSLGQGLEFLIYFQGNSAPDKSGLPSDRFSAERTGGSVSTLTIQRTQQEDSAVYLCASSPFHADTQYFGPGTRLTVL.

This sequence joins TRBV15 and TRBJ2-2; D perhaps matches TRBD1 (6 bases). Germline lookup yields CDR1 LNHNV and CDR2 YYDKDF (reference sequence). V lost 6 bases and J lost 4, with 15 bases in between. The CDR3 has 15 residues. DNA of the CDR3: TGTGCCACCAGTCACAGGGCCCGAGGCACCGGGGAGCTGTTTTTT. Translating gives CATSHRARGTGELFF.

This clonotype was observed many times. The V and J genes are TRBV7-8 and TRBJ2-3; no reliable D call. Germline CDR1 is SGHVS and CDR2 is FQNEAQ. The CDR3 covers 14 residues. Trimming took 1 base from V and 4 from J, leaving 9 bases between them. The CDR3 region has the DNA TGTGCCAGCAGCTTAGGTACCCGGGCAGATACGCAGTATTTT. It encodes CASSLGTRADTQYF.

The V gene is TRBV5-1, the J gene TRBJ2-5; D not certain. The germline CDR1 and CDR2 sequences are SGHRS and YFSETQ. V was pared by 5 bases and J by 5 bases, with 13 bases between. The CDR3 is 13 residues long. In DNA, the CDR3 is TGCGCCAGCAGAGATGGAGTTGTGGAGACCCAGTACTTC. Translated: CASRDGVVETQYF. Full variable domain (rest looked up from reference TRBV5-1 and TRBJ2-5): KAGVTQTPRYLIKTRGQQVTLSCSPISGHRSVSWYQQTPGQGLQFLFEYFSETQRNKGNFPGRFSGRQFSNSRSEMNVSTLELGDSALYLCASRDGVVETQYFGPGTRLLVL.

The CDR3 spells CALRAGGPGDTQYF. The CDR3, as DNA: TGTGCCTTGCGAGCGGGGGGGCCCGGAGATACGCAGTATTTT. The rearrangement links TRBV30 to TRBJ2-3, with 10 bases lining up with TRBD2. The length of the CDR3 is 14 residues. J lost 5 bases, V lost 7 bases, and 9 bases had no gene match. Germline V CDR1 and CDR2: GTSNPN, SVGIG (reference sequence).